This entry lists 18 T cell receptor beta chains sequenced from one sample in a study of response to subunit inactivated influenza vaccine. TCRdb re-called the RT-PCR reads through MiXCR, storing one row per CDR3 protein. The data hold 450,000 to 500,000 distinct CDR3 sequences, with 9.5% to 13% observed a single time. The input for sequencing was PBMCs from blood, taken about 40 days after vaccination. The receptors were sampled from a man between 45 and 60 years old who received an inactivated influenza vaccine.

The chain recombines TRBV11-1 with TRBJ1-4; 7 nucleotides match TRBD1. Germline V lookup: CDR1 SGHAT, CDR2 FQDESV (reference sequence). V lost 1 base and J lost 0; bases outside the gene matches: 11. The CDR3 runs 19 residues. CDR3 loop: CASSLGQTGRPSTNEKLFF. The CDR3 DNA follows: TGTGCCAGCAGCTTAGGACAGACAGGGCGACCTTCAACTAATGAAAAACTGTTTTTT.

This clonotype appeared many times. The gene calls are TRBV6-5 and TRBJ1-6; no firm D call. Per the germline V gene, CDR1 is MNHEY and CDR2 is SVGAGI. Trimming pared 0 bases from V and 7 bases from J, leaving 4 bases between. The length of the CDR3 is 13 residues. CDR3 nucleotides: TGTGCCAGCAGTTACTCGAGGAATTCACCCCTCCACTTT. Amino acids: CASSYSRNSPLHF.

CDR3 in amino acids: CASIGTGSYNEQFF. The CDR3 region has the DNA TGTGCCAGCATCGGAACAGGTTCCTACAATGAGCAGTTCTTC. The chain has TRBV2 and TRBJ2-1; a possible D gene is TRBD1 (5 bases). The V gene lost 7 bases and the J gene lost 1 base, with 11 bases spanning the gap. The CDR3 has 14 residues. Germline values: CDR1 SNHLY, CDR2 FYNNEI.

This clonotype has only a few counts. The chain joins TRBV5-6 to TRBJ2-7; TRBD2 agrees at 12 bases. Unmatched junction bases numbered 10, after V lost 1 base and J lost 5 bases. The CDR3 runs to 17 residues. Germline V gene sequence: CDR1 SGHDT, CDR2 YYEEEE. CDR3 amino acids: CASSLWLAGGPGHEQYF. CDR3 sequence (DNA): TGTGCCAGCAGCTTGTGGCTAGCGGGAGGGCCGGGGCACGAGCAGTACTTC.

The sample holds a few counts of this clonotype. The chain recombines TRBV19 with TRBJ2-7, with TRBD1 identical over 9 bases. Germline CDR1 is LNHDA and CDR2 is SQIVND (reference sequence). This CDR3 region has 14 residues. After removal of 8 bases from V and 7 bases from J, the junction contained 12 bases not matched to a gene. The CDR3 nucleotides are TGTGCCAGTTCCGAACAGGGGGCCAGTGGTGAGCAGTACTTC. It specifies CASSEQGASGEQYF.

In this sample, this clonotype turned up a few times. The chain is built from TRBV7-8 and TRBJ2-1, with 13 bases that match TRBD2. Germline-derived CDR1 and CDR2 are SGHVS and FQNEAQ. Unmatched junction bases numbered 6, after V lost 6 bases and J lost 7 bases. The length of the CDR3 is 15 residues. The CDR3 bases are TGTGCCAGCAGGCGGACTAGCGGGAGATTGAATGAGCAGTTCTTC. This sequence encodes CASRRTSGRLNEQFF.

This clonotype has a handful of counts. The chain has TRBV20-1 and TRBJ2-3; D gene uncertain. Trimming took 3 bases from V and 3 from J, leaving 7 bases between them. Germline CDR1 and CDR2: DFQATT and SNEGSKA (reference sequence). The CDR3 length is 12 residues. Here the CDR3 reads CSARAWTDTQYF. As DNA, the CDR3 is TGCAGTGCTAGGGCCTGGACAGATACGCAGTATTTT.

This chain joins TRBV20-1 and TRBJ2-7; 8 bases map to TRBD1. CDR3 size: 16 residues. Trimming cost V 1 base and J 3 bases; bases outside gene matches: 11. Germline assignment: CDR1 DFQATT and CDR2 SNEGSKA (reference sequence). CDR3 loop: CSARAGGWVVGYEQYF. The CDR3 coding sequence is TGCAGTGCTAGAGCAGGGGGCTGGGTAGTAGGCTACGAGCAGTACTTC.

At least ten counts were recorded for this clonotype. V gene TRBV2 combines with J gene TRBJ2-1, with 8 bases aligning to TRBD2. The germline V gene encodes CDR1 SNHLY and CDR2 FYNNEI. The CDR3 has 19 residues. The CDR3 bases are TGTACCTTCTGTTTCGGGCCTGTCGGCGGGAGGATACCCTACAATGAGCAGTTCTTC. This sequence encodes CTFCFGPVGGRIPYNEQFF.

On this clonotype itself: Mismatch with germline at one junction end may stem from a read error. CDR3: CASSLAPRAPLDTQYF. Written as DNA, the CDR3 is TGTGCCAGCAGCCTAGCCCCCCGGGCCCCCTTAGATACGCAGTATTTT. The rearrangement links TRBV7-2 to TRBJ2-3; a weak D match, TRBD2 (5 bases). Germline CDR1 SGHTA, CDR2 FQGNSA. This CDR3 is 16 amino acids long.

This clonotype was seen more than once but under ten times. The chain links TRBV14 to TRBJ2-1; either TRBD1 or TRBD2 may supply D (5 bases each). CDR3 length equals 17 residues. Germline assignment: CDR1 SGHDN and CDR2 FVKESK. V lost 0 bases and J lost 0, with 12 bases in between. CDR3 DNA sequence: TGTGCCAGCAGCCAAGATGTATGGGGGACCTCCTACAATGAGCAGTTCTTC. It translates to CASSQDVWGTSYNEQFF.

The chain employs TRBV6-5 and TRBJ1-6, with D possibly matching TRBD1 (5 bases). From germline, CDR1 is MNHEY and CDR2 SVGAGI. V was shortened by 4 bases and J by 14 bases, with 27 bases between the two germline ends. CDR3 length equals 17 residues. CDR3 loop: CASSLGRSGITILTLHF. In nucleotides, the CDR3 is TGTGCCAGCAGTTTAGGGAGGTCAGGGATTACAATTTTAACCCTCCACTTT.

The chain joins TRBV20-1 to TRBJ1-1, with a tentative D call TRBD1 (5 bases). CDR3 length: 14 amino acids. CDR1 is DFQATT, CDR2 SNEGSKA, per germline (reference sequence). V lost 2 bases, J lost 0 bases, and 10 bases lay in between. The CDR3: CSARRGYMNTEAFF. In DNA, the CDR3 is TGCAGTGCTAGACGGGGGTACATGAACACTGAAGCTTTCTTT.

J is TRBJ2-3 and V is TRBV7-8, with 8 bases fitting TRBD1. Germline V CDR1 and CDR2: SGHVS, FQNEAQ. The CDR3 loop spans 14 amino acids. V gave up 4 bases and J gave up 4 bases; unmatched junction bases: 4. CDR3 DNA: TGTGCCAGCAGCTGGGACAGGTGGCCAGATACGCAGTATTTT. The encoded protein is CASSWDRWPDTQYF.

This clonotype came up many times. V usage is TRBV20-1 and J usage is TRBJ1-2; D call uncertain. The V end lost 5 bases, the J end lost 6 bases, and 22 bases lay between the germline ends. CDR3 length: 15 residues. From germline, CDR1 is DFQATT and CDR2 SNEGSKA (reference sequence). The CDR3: CSASTLARAVNGYTF. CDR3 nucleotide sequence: TGCAGTGCTTCGACCCTGGCCCGAGCGGTAAATGGCTACACCTTC.

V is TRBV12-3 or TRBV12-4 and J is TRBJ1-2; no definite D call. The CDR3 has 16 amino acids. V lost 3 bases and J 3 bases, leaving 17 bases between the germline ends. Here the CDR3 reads CASSFPIKIGHYGYTF. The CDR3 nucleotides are TGTGCCAGCAGTTTTCCGATTAAAATAGGTCACTATGGCTACACCTTC.

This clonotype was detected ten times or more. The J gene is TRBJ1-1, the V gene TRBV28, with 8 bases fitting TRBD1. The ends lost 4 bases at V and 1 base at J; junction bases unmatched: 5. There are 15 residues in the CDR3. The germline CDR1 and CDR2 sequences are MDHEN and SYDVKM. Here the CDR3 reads CASSSRQGRNTEAFF. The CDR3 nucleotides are TGTGCCAGCAGTTCTAGACAGGGGAGGAACACTGAAGCTTTCTTT.

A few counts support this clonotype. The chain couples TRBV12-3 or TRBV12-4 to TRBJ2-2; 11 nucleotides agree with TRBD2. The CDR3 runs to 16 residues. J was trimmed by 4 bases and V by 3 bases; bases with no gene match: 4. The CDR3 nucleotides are TGTGCCAGCAGTTTGAATAGCGGGGGGGGCACCGGGGAGCTGTTTTTT. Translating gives CASSLNSGGGTGELFF.